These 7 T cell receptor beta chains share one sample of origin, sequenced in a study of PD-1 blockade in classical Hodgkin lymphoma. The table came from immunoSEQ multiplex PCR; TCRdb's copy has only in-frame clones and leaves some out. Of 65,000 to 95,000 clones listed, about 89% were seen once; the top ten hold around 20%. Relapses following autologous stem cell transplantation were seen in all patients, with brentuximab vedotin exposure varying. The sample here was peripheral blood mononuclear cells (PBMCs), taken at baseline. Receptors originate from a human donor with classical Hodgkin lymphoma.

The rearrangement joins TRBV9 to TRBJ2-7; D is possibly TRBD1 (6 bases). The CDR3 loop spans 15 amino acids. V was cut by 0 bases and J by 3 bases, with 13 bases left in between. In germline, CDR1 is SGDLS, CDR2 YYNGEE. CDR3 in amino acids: CASSVGPRDNYEQYF. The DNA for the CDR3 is TGTGCCAGCAGCGTAGGCCCTCGGGACAACTACGAGCAGTACTTC. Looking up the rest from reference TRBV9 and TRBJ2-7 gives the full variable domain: DSGVTQTPKHLITATGQRVTLRCSPRSGDLSVYWYQQSLDQGLQFLIQYYNGEERAKGNILERFSAQQFPDLHSELNLSSLELGDSALYFCASSVGPRDNYEQYFGPGTRLTVT.

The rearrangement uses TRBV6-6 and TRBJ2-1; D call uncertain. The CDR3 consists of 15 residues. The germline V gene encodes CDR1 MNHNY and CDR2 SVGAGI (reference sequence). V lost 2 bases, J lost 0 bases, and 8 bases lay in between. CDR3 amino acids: CASSYESNSYNEQFF. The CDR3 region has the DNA TGTGCCAGCAGTTACGAATCAAACTCCTACAATGAGCAGTTCTTC.

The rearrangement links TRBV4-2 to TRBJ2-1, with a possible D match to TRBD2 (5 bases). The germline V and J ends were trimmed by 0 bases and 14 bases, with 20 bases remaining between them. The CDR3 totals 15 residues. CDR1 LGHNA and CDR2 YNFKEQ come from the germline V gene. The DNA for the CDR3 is TGTGCCAGCAGCCAAGATCTTTTAGGAGCGGTTCCCGAGTTCTTC. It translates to CASSQDLLGAVPEFF.

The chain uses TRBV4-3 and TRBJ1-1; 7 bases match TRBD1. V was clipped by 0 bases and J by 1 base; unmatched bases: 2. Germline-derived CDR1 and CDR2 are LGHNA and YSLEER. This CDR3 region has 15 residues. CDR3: CASSQDTGANTEAFF. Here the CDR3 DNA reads TGCGCCAGCAGCCAAGACACAGGGGCGAACACTGAAGCTTTCTTT.

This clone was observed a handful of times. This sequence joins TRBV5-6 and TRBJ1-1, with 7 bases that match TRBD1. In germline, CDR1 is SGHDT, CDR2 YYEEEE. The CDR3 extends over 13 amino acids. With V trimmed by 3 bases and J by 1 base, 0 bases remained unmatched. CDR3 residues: CASSWDRNTEAFF. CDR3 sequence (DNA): TGTGCCAGCAGCTGGGACAGGAACACTGAAGCTTTCTTT.

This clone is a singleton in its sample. The CDR3 DNA follows: TGTGCCACCAGCGGAATAGCGGGAGGGTTTTCCACAGATACGCAGTATTTT. Amino acid sequence: CATSGIAGGFSTDTQYF. The J gene is TRBJ2-3, the V gene TRBV15, with 11 bases that match TRBD2. Germline CDR1 and CDR2: LNHNV and YYDKDF (reference sequence). The junction had 9 bases not matched to a gene; V was cut back by 5 bases and J by 2 bases. The CDR3 totals 17 residues.

The CDR3 region is CASSLNPAPNPNEKLFF. CDR3 in DNA: TGTGCCAGCAGTCTCAACCCAGCACCAAATCCTAATGAAAAACTGTTTTTT. The chain recombines TRBV28 with TRBJ1-4; D is ambiguous. Trimming cost V 5 bases and J 3 bases, with 19 bases left between them. Germline V gene data show CDR1 as MDHEN and CDR2 as SYDVKM. This CDR3 region has 17 residues.